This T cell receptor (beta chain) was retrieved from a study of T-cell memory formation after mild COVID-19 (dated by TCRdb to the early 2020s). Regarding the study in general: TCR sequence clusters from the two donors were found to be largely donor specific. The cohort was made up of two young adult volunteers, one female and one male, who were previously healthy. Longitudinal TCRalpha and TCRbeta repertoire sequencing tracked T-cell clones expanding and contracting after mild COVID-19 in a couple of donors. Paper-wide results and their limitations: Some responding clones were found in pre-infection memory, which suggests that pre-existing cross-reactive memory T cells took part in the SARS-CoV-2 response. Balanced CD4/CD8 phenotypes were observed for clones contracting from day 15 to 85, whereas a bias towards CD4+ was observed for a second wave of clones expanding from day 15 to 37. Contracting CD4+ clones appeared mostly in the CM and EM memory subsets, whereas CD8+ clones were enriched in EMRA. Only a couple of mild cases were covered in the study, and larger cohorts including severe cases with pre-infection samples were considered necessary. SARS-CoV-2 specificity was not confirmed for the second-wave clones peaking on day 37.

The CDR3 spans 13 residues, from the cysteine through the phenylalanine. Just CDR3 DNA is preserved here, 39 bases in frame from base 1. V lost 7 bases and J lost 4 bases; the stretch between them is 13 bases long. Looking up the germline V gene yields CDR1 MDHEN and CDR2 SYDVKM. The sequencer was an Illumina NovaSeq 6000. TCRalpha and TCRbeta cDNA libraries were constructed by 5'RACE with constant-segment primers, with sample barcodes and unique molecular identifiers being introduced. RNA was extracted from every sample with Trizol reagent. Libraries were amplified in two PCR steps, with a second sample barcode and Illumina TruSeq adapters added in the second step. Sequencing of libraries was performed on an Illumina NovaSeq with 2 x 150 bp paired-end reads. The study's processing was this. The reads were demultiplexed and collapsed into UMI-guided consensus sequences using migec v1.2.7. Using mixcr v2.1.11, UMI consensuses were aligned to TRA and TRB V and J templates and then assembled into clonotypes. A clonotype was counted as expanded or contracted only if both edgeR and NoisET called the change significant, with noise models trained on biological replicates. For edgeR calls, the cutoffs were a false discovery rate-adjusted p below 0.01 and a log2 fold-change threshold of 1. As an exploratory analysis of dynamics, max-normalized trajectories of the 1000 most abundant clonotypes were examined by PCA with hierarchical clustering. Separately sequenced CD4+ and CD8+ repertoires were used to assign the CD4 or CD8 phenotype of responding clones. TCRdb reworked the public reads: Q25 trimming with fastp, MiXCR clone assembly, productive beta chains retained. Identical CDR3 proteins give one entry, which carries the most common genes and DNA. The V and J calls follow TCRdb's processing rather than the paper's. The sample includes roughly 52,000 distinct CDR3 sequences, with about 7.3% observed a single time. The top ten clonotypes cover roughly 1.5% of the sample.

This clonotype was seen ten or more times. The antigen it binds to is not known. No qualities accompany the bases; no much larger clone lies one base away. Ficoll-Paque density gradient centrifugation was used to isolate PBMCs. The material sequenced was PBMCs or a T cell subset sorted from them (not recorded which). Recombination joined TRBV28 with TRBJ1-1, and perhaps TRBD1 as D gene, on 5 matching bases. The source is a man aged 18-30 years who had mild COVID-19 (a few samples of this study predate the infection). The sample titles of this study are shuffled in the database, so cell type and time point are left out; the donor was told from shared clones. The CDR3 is CASTLYGTTEAFF. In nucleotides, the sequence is TGTGCCAGCACCCTATATGGGACCACTGAAGCTTTCTTT. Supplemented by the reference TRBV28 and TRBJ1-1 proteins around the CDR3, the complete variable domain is DVKVTQSSRYLVKRTGEKVFLECVQDMDHENMFWYRQDPGLGLRLIYFSYDVKMKEKGDIPEGYSVSREKKERFSLILESASTNQTSMYLCASTLYGTTEAFFGQGTRLTVV.